These T cell receptor beta chains were read from a single sample in a study of shared clonotypes between healthy human individuals. Method: immunoSEQ multiplex PCR; TCRdb's copy keeps in-frame clones and lacks some. The repertoire has 740,000 or so clones, around four fifths of them found once; the top ten carry around 1.8%. The sequenced sample consisted of memory CD4+ T cells sorted from blood. These receptors originate from a young woman in good health. CDR3s include the opening cysteine and the closing phenylalanine or tryptophan. D genes are given only for firm matches. Expanded clones get a size class; other rows say once, few or many, or leave the size out.

V	J	D	size	DNA	CDR3
TRBV27	TRBJ1-2	.	few	TGTGCCAGCAGTTTATCGCGGCGGTTTAACTATGGCTACACCTTC	CASSLSRRFNYGYTF
TRBV28	TRBJ2-2	TRBD2	.	TGTGCCAGCAGCCCGCCACCACGGGGTAGCGGGAGTTCCGCGAACACCGGGGAGCTGTTTTTT	CASSPPPRGSGSSANTGELFF
TRBV28	TRBJ2-1	.	.	TGTGCCAGCAGCGATGGATGGTCCCAAGAGCAGTTCTTC	CASSDGWSQEQFF
TRBV18	TRBJ2-4	.	few	TGTGCCAGCTCACCCCCCTCTCAAGCCAAAAACATTCAGTACTTC	CASSPPSQAKNIQYF
TRBV19	TRBJ2-7	.	.	TGTGCCAGTAGTATGAGTCGAAGCTCCTACGAGCAGTACTTC	CASSMSRSSYEQYF
TRBV5-1	TRBJ1-1	.	few	TGCGCCAGCAGCTTGCCGGGTGAGGTCCCTGAAGCTTTCTTT	CASSLPGEVPEAFF
TRBV28	TRBJ1-4	.	.	TGTGCCAGCAACCCCAGGAACACCTATGAAAAACTGTTTTTT	CASNPRNTYEKLFF
TRBV6-5	TRBJ2-7	.	few	TGTGCCAGCAGTTACTCACAGTCTACCTTCGAGCAGTACTTC	CASSYSQSTFEQYF
TRBV4-1	TRBJ2-6	TRBD1	few	TGCGCCAGCAGCCAAGACCCGGACAGGCCTACCAACGTCCTGACTTTC	CASSQDPDRPTNVLTF
TRBV10-3	TRBJ2-7	TRBD2	.	TGTGCCATCAGCGACACTCTAGCGGTCGAGCAGTACTTC	CAISDTLAVEQYF
TRBV6-6	TRBJ2-1	.	many	TGTGCCAGCAGCTCCGGGACTGGACGAGATGAGCAGTTCTTC	CASSSGTGRDEQFF
TRBV6-1	TRBJ2-3	.	.	TGTGCCAGCAGTGAAGGGGGACTTTGGATCGCGGATACGCAGTATTTT	CASSEGGLWIADTQYF
TRBV19	TRBJ2-3	.	.	TGTGCCAGTAAAGCGGAGGCTAGCACAGATACGCAGTATTTT	CASKAEASTDTQYF
TRBV11-1	TRBJ2-1	.	.	TGTGCCAGCAGCCCGCGTTCCGGAAATGAGCAGTTCTTC	CASSPRSGNEQFF
TRBV7-8	TRBJ1-2	TRBD1	many	TGTGCCAGCAGCTCGGACGGCAGGGGGGTTGGCTACACCTTC	CASSSDGRGVGYTF
TRBV19	TRBJ2-7	.	once	TGTGCCAGTAGTCCCCGGCGGGATCTCTCCTACGAGCAGTACTTC	CASSPRRDLSYEQYF
TRBV7-2	TRBJ2-5	.	.	TGTGCCAGCAGCTCGGACTGGGGGGAGACCCAGTACTTC	CASSSDWGETQYF
TRBV28	TRBJ1-2	.	.	TGTGCCAGCAGTGGTAACCCCAACTATGGCTACACCTTC	CASSGNPNYGYTF
TRBV5-4	TRBJ2-1	.	.	TGTGCCAGCAGCTTGGACTTACCGGGCCTAGAGCAGTTCTTC	CASSLDLPGLEQFF
TRBV5-1	TRBJ2-3	.	.	TGCGCCAGCAGCTTGCAGGGAAGCACAGATACGCAGTATTTT	CASSLQGSTDTQYF
TRBV4-1	TRBJ2-3	TRBD2	.	TGCGCCAGCAGCCAAGCCGGCCGACTAGCGATAGATACGCAGTATTTT	CASSQAGRLAIDTQYF
TRBV5-1	TRBJ2-2	TRBD2	.	TGCGCCAGCAGCTTGGCTAGCGGAGTACTCAAAGGGGGGGAGCTGTTTTTT	CASSLASGVLKGGELFF
TRBV4-2	TRBJ1-1	TRBD1	.	TGTGCCAGCAGCCGAGACAGGGGCTTTACTGAAGCTTTCTTT	CASSRDRGFTEAFF
TRBV4-2	TRBJ2-6	TRBD2	once	TGTGCCAGCAGCCAGTCCACTAGCGGTACTGGGGCCAACGTCCTGACTTTC	CASSQSTSGTGANVLTF
TRBV7-3	TRBJ1-4	.	.	TGTGCCAGCAGCTTCGAACTCGACGAAAAACTGTTTTTT	CASSFELDEKLFF
TRBV2	TRBJ2-2	.	.	TGTGCAAGCAGGTTCGATTGGAACACCGGGGAGCTGTTTTTT	CASRFDWNTGELFF
TRBV11-2	TRBJ2-5	.	.	TGTGCCAGCAGCATATGGACGGAACGGTCCGTTAAGACCCAGTACTTC	CASSIWTERSVKTQYF
TRBV5-1	TRBJ1-3	.	.	TGCGCCAGCAGCTTATCGTCCAGGGCTACCTCGGGTACGAACACCATATATTTT	CASSLSSRATSGTNTIYF
TRBV7-9	TRBJ2-2	TRBD2	.	TGTGCCAGCAGCAGCGGGAGTTCAGACCGGGAGCTGTTTTTT	CASSSGSSDRELFF
TRBV7-9	TRBJ2-1	TRBD2	.	TGTGCCAGCAGCAGTACTAGCGACAATGAGCAGTTCTTC	CASSSTSDNEQFF
TRBV25-1	TRBJ1-1	TRBD1	.	TGTGCCAGCAGTGAAAGGACAGGGGGCACTGAAGCTTTCTTT	CASSERTGGTEAFF
TRBV6-7	TRBJ1-4	.	.	TGTGCCAGCAGTTGCCGTAGGGGCGGTCATGAAAAACTGTTTTTT	CASSCRRGGHEKLFF